Sequencing of this T cell receptor (beta chain) was carried out in a study of breast tumors, draining lymph nodes, adjacent tissues (dated by TCRdb to about 2016). About the investigation overall: TCR beta repertoires were compared across tumor, adjacent nontumor tissue and axillary lymph nodes obtained from breast cancer patients. In human breast cancer, the study set out to evaluate how tumor, surrounding tissue and draining lymph node repertoires relate to one another and whether T cells may move between these sites.

This clonotype was seen many times. The specificity of this receptor is unknown. A much larger clone differs from this one at a single base, so this may be a read error. Adjacent samples consisted of nontumor breast tissue surrounding the tumor. Beyond this particular receptor, the publication reports: Tumor T-cell repertoires showed less diversity than lymph node repertoires and more diversity than nontumor tissue repertoires, and tumor T-cell repertoires showed preferential V and J gene usage. The conclusion that tumor T cells originate in lymph nodes was presented as consistent with a hypothesis rather than as directly demonstrated. The data were judged consistent with most tumor T cells deriving from the lymph node and then expanding within tumor tissue. In luminal-like breast cancer, tumor and nontumor tissue repertoires resembled each other significantly more than in basal-like breast cancer.

The run used an Illumina HiSeq 2000. TCR beta chain libraries were generated by multiplex PCR amplification. High-throughput sequencing was used to analyze the amplified TCR beta chain products. Starting from the raw public reads, TCRdb applied fastp trimming at Q25, assembled clones with MiXCR and retained in-frame beta chains. Identical CDR3 protein sequences are pooled into one entry, listed with their most common genes and DNA. The sample data list around 15,000 distinct CDR3 sequences, and less than 65% of these were observed just once. 16% of the sample is taken by the ten largest. The CDR3 goes from the cysteine to the phenylalanine over 16 residues. The retained sequence is limited to the CDR3, 48 bases, with the frame set at the first base. Sequences MNHNS (CDR1) and SASEGT (CDR2) are obtained from the germline V gene. The V and J ends are trimmed by 5 bases and 5 bases, leaving 16 bases between them.

This receptor chain uses TRBV6-1 and TRBJ1-6; no confident D gene assignment can be made. The sequence came from a female donor with breast cancer. Some clones in this sample may be carry-over from other donors' samples. Sequencing input: tumor-adjacent breast tissue. The CDR3 amino acid sequence is: CASSQRFPGDNSPLHF. The bases read TGTGCCAGCAGTCAACGGTTCCCGGGAGATAATTCACCCCTCCACTTT.